This T cell receptor (beta chain) emerged from a study of cytomegalovirus exposure and HLA in healthy donors. Separation from the roughly 670-subject first cohort characterized the roughly 130-subject validation cohort, to which the donors belonged. Findings of the study overall: Cytomegalovirus-associated status was assigned to roughly 160 TCR beta chains.

Germline V gives CDR1 MNHNS, CDR2 SASEGT. Trimming shortened V by 2 bases and J by 5 bases, and 12 bases separated the two germline ends. This CDR3 is built from 14 residues. As regards this clone: Its antigen is currently unknown.

Using immunoSEQ multiplex PCR, the repertoire was profiled, and TCRdb retains in-frame clones only, with some absent. In the table there are 100,000 to 150,000 clones, about 85% of which are singletons. Material: PBMCs. The chain employs TRBV6-1 and TRBJ1-2, with D uncertain. This receptor was obtained from a woman aged 25 to 39 in good health and CMV-seronegative. DNA for the CDR3: TGTGCCAGCAGTGAAACAGATCCGATTTATGGCTACACCTTC. This codes for CASSETDPIYGYTF.